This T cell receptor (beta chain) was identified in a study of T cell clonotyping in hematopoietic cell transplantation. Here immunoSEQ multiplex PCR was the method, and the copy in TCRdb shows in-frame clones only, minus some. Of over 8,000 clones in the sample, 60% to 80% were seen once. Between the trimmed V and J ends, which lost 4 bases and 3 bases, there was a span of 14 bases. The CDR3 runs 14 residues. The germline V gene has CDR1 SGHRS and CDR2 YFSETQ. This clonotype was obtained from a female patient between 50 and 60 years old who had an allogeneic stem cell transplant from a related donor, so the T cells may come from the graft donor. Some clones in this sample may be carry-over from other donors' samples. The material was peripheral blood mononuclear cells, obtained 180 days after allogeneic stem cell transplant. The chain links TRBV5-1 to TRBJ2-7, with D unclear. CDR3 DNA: TGCGCCAGCAGCCCGTTAGTCCGATACTACGAGCAGTACTTC. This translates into CASSPLVRYYEQYF.